This T cell receptor (beta chain) was recovered during a study of shared clonotypes between healthy human individuals. Regarding the study as a whole: Rarefaction showed that sequencing of sorted subsets was incomplete (despite large depth).

Profiling relied on immunoSEQ multiplex PCR, and the TCRdb table lists in-frame clones only, not all of them. The sample holds millions of clones, approximately 94% seen once. Naive CD8 cells, CD45RO-negative and positively selected for CCR7, excluded terminally differentiated effector memory CD45RA+ cells. Donors were Caucasian adults residing in Nashville, Tennessee, USA. Note on this clone: Its antigen remains unknown.

This CDR3 region has 14 residues. V shed 2 bases and J 5 bases; nucleotides not matched to a gene: 7. Per the germline V gene, CDR1 is SGHDT and CDR2 is YYEEEE. Sequenced: naive CD8+ T cells sorted from blood. J is TRBJ2-7 and V is TRBV5-6, with TRBD1 identical over 7 bases. The receptor comes from a man aged 18 to 30 in good health. The CDR3 nucleotides read TGTGCCAGCAGCTTCTGGACAGGAGTGCACGAGCAGTACTTC. Translating it yields CASSFWTGVHEQYF. The full variable domain, in which reference TRBV5-6 and TRBJ2-7 provide the parts outside the CDR3, is DAGVTQSPTHLIKTRGQQVTLRCSPKSGHDTVSWYQQALGQGPQFIFQYYEEEERQRGNFPDRFSGHQFPNYSSELNVNALLLGDSALYLCASSFWTGVHEQYFGPGTRLTVT.